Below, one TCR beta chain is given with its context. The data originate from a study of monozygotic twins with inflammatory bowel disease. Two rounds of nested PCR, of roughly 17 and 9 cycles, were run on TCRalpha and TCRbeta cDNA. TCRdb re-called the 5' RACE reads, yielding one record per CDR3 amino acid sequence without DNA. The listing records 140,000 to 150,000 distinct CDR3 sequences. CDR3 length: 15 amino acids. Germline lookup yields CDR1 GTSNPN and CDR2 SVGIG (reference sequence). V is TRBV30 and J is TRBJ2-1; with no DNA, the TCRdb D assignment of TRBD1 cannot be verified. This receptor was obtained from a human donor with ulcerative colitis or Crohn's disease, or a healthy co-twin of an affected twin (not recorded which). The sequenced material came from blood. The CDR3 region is CAWSGGGSPNNEQFF.